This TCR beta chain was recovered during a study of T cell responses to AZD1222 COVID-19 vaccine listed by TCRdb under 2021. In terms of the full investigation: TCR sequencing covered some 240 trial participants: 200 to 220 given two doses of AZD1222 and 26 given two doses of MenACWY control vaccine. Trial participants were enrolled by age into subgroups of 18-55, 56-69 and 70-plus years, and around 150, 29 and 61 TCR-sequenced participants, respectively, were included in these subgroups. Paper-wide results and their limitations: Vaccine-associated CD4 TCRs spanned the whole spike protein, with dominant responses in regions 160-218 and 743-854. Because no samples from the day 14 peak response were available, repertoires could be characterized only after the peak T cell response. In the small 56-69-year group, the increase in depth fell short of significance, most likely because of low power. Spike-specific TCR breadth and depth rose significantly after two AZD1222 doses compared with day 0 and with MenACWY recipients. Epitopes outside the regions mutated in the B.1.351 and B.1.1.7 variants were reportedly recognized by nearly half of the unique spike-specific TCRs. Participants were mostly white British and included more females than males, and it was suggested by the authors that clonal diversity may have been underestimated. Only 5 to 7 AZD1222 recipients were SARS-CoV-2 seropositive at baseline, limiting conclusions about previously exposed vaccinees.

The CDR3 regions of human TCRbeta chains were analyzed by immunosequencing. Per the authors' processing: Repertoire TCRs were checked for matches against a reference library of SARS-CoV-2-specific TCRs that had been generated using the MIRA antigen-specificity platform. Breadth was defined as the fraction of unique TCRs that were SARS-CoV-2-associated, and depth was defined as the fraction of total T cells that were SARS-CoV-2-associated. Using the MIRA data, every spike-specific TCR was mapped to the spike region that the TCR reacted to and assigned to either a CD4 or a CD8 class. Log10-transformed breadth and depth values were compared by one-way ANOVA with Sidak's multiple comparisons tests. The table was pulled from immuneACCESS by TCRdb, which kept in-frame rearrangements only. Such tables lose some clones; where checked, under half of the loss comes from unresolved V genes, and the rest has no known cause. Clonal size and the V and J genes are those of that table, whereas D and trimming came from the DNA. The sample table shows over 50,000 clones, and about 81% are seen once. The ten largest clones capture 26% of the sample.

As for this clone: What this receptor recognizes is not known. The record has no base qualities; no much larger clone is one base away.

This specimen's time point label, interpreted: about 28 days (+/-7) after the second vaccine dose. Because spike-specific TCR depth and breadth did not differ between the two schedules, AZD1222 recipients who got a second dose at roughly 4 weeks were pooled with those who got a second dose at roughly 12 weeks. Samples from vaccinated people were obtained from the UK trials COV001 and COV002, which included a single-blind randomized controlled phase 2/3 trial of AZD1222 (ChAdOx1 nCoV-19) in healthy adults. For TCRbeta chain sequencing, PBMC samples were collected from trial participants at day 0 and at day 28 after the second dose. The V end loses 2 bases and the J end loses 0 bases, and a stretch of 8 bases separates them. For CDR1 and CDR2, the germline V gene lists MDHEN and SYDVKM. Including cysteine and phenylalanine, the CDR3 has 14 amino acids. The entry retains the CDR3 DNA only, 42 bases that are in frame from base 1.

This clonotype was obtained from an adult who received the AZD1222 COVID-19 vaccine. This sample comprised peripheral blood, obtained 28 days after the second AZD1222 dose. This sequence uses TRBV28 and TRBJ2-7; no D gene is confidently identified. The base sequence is TGTGCCAGCAGTTTACCACCTCGCTCCTACGAGCAGTACTTC. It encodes CASSLPPRSYEQYF.